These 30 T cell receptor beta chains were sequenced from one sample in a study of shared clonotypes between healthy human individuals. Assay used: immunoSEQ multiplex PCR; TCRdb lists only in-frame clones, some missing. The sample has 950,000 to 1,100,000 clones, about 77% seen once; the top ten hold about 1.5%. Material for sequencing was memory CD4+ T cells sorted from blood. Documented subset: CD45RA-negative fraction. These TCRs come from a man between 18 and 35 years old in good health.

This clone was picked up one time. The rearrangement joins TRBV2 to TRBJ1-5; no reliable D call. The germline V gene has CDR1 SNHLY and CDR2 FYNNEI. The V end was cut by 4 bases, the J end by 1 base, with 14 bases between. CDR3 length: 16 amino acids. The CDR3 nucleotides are TGTGCCAGCAGTGGTCCGTTGGTCTTAAGCAATCAGCCCCAGCATTTT. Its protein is CASSGPLVLSNQPQHF.

CDR3 nucleotides: TGTGCCAGCAGCCTCGACAGGGCCGGCACTGAAGCTTTCTTT. Translation gives CASSLDRAGTEAFF. The rearrangement links TRBV6-5 to TRBJ1-1; the match to TRBD1 covers 7 bases. V dropped 6 bases and J dropped 4; count of bases not matched to a gene: 8. CDR3 length: 14 residues. Germline CDR1 and CDR2: MNHEY and SVGAGI.

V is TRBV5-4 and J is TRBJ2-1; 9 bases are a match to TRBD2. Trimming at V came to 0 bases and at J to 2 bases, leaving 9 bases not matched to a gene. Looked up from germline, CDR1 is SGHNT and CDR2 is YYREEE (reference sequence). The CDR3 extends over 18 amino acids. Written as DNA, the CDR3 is TGTGCCAGCAGCTTGGACAGCGGGAGGCGGGGCGCCTACAATGAGCAGTTCTTC. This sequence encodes CASSLDSGRRGAYNEQFF.

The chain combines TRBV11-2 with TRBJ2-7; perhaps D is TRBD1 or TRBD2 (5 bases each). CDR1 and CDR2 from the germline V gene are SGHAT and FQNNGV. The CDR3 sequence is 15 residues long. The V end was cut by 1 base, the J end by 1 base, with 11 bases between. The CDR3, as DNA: TGTGCCAGCAGCTTAGGGGACGTCGCTTCCTACGAGCAGTACTTC. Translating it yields CASSLGDVASYEQYF. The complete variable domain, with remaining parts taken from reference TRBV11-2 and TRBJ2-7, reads EAGVAQSPRYKIIEKRQSVAFWCNPISGHATLYWYQQILGQGPKLLIQFQNNGVVDDSQLPKDRFSAERLKGVDSTLKIQPAKLEDSAVYLCASSLGDVASYEQYFGPGTRLTVT.

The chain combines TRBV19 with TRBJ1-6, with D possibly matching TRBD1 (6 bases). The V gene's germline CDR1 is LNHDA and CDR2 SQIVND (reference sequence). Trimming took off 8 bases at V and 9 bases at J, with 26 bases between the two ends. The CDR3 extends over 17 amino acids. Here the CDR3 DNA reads TGTGCCAGTGGCTTTTCAGGGGTCCCCGGTGTTACTTCACCCCTCCACTTT. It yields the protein CASGFSGVPGVTSPLHF.

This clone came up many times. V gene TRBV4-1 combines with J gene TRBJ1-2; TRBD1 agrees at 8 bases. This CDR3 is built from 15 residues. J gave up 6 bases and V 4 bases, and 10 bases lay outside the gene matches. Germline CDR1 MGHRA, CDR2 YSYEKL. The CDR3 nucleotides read TGCGCCAGCAGCCCCGGGACAGGTTCCTCCGATGGCTACACCTTC. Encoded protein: CASSPGTGSSDGYTF.

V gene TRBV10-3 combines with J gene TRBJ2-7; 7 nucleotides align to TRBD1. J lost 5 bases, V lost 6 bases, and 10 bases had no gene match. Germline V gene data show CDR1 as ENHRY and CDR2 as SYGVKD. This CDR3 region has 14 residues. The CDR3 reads CAISPTGSVNEQYF. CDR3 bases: TGTGCCATCAGCCCGACAGGGAGTGTTAACGAGCAGTACTTC.

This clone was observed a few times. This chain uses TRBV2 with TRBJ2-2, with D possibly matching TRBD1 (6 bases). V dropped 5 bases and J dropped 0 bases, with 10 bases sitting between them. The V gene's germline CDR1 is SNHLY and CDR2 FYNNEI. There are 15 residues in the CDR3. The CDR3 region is CASSSGTTNTGELFF. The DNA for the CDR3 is TGTGCCAGCAGTTCCGGGACAACGAACACCGGGGAGCTGTTTTTT.

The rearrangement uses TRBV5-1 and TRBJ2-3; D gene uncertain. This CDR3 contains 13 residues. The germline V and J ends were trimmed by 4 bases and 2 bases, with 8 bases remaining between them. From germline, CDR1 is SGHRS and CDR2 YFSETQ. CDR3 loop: CASSDTYTDTQYF. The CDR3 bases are TGCGCCAGCAGCGACACCTACACAGATACGCAGTATTTT. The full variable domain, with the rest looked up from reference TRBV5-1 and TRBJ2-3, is KAGVTQTPRYLIKTRGQQVTLSCSPISGHRSVSWYQQTPGQGLQFLFEYFSETQRNKGNFPGRFSGRQFSNSRSEMNVSTLELGDSALYLCASSDTYTDTQYFGPGTRLTVL.

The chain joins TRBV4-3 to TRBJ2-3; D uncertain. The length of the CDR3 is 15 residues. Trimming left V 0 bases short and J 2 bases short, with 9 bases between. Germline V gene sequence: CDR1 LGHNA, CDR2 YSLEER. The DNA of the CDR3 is TGCGCCAGCAGCCAAGATAGGAGAGCCACAGATACGCAGTATTTT. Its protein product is CASSQDRRATDTQYF.

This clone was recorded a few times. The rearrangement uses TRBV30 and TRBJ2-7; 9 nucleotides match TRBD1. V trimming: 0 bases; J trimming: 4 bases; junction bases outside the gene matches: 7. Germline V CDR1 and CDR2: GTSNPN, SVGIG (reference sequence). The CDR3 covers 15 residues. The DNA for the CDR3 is TGTGCCTGGAGTGTACCCGGGACAGGGTGGTACGAGCAGTACTTC. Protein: CAWSVPGTGWYEQYF.

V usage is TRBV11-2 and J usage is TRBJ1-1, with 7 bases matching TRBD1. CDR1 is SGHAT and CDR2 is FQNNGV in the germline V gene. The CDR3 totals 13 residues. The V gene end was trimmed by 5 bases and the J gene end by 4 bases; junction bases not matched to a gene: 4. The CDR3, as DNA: TGTGCCAGCAGCCAGCAGGGGGGCACTGAAGCTTTCTTT. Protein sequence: CASSQQGGTEAFF.

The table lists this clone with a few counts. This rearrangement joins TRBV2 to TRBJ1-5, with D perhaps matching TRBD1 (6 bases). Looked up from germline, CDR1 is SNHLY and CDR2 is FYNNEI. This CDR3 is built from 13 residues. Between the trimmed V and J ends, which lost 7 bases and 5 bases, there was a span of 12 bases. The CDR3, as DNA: TGTGCCAGCACACAGGGACGAGATCAGCCCCAGCATTTT. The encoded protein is CASTQGRDQPQHF.

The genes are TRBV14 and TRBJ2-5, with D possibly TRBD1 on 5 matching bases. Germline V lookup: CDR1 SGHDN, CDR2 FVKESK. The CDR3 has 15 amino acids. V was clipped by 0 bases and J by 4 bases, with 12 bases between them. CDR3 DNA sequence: TGTGCCAGCAGCCAAGATGCGGCAGGGCGAGAGACCCAGTACTTC. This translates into CASSQDAAGRETQYF.

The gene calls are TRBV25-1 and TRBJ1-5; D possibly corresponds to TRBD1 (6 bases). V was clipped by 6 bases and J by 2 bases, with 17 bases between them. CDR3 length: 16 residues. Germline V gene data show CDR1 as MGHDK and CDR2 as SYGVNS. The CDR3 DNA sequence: TGTGCCAGCAGCGGACAGTCAAAACGGGGCAATCAGCCCCAGCATTTT. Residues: CASSGQSKRGNQPQHF.

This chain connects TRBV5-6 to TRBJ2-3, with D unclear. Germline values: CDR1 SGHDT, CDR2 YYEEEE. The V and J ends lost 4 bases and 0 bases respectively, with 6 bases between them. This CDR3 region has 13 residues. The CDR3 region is CASSPQSTDTQYF. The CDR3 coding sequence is TGTGCCAGCAGCCCTCAGAGCACAGATACGCAGTATTTT.

The DNA of the CDR3 is TGTGCCAGCAGCCAAATGGGACCAACAGGAGGGACTGAAGCTTTCTTT. Amino acid sequence: CASSQMGPTGGTEAFF. The chain joins TRBV5-6 to TRBJ1-1, with TRBD1 as a possible D gene (5 bases). The V gene's germline CDR1 is SGHDT and CDR2 YYEEEE. The CDR3 runs 16 residues. Trimming cost V 4 bases and J 5 bases, with 21 bases left between them.

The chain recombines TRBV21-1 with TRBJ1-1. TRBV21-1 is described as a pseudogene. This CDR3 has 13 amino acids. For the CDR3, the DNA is TGTGCCAGCAGCAATGCCCGGGACTCTGAAGCTTTCTTT. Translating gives CASSNARDSEAFF.

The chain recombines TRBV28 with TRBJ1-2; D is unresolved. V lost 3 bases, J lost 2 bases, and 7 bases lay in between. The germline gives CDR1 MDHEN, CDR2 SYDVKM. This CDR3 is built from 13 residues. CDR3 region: CASSFPQNYGYTF. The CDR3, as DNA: TGTGCCAGCAGTTTCCCCCAGAACTATGGCTACACCTTC.

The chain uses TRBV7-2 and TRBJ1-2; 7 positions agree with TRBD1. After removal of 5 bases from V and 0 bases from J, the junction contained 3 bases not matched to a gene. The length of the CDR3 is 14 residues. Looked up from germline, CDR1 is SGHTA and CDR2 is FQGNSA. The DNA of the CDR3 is TGTGCCAGCAGCCTGACAGGGTCTAACTATGGCTACACCTTC. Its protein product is CASSLTGSNYGYTF. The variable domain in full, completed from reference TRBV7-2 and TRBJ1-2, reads GAGVSQSPSNKVTEKGKDVELRCDPISGHTALYWYRQSLGQGLEFLIYFQGNSAPDKSGLPSDRFSAERTGGSVSTLTIQRTQQEDSAVYLCASSLTGSNYGYTFGSGTRLTVV.

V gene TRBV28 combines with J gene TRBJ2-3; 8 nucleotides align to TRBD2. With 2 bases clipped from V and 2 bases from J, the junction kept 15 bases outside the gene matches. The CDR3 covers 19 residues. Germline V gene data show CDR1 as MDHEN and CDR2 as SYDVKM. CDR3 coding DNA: TGTGCCAGCAGTTTACCCCTCCCGGATAGCGGGGAACTCACAGATACGCAGTATTTT. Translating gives CASSLPLPDSGELTDTQYF.

This CDR3 is CASSPRTPGTTGELFF. The CDR3 bases are TGTGCCAGCAGCCCAAGGACTCCCGGGACCACCGGGGAGCTGTTTTTT. J is TRBJ2-2 and V is TRBV7-2; possibly TRBD1 or TRBD2 for D (5 bases each). Germline values: CDR1 SGHTA, CDR2 FQGNSA. The CDR3 consists of 16 residues. The V end was cut by 5 bases, the J end by 4 bases, with 17 bases between. Full variable domain (outside the CDR3, taken from reference TRBV7-2 and TRBJ2-2): GAGVSQSPSNKVTEKGKDVELRCDPISGHTALYWYRQSLGQGLEFLIYFQGNSAPDKSGLPSDRFSAERTGGSVSTLTIQRTQQEDSAVYLCASSPRTPGTTGELFFGEGSRLTVL.

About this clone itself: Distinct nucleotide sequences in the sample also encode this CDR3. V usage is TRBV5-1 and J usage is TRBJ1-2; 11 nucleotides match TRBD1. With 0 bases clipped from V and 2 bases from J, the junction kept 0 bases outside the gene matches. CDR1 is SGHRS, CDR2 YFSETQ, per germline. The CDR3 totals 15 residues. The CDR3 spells CASSLGTGGNYGYTF. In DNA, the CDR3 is TGCGCCAGCAGCTTGGGGACAGGGGGCAACTATGGCTACACCTTC.

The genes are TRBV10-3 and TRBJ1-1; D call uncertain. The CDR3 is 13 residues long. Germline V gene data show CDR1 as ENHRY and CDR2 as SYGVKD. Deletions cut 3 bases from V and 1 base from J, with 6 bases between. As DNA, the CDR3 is TGTGCCATCAGTGACGCCCAGAACACTGAAGCTTTCTTT. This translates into CAISDAQNTEAFF.

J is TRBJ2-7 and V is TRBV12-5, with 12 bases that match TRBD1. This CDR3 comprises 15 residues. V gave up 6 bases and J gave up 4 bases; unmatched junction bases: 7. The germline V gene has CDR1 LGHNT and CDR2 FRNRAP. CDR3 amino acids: CASGDGTGGKYEQYF. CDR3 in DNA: TGTGCTAGTGGCGACGGGACAGGGGGCAAGTACGAGCAGTACTTC.

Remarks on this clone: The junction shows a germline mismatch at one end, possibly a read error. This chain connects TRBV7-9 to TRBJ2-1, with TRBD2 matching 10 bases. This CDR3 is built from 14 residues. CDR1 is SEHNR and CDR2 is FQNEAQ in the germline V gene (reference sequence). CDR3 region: CASSLDTSGEERFF. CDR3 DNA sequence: TGTGCCAGCAGCTTAGATACTAGCGGGGAAGAGCGGTTCTTC.

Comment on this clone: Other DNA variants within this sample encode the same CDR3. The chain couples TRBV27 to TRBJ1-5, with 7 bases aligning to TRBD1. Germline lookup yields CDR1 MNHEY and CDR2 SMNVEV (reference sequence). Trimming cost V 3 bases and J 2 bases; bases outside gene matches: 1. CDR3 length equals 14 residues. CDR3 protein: CASSFGQGNQPQHF. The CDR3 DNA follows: TGTGCCAGCAGTTTCGGACAGGGCAATCAGCCCCAGCATTTT.

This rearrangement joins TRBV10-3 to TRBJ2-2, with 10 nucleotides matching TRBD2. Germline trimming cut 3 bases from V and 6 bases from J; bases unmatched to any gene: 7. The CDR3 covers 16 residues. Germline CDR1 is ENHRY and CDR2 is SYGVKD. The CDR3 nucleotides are TGTGCCATCAGTGATCCTACTAGCGGGGCAGCCGGGGAGCTGTTTTTT. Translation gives CAISDPTSGAAGELFF.

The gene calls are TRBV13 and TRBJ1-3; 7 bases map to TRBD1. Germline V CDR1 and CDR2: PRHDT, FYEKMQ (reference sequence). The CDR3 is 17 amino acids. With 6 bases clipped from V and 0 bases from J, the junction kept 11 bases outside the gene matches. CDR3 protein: CASSWTGSLDSGNTIYF. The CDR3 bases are TGTGCCAGCAGTTGGACAGGCTCTTTGGACTCTGGAAACACCATATATTTT.

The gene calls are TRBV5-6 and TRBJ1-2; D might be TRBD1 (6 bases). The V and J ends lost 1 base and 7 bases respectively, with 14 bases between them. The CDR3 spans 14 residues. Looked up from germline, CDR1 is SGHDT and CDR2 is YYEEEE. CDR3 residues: CASSLLDRLGGYTF. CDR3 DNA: TGTGCCAGCAGCTTGCTCGACAGGTTGGGTGGCTACACCTTC.